Each of the 9 T cell receptor beta chains below was sequenced from the same sample in a study of regulatory T cells in long-lasting Graves disease. The time point: newly diagnosed GD, antithyroid drugs for less than 3 months. With RNA extracted from PBMCs as input, the TCR library was made. TCR beta libraries were built with iRepertoire HTBI primers and Arm-PCR of CDR3 regions. TCRdb called the multiplex PCR reads again in MiXCR, with one record for every CDR3 protein. The repertoire consists of more than 350,000 distinct CDR3 sequences, with under 15% occurring once and the leading ten covering 15% to 20%. In addition, the sample was reused for a study of T cells in Graves' hyperthyroidism and ophthalmopathy.

The source material was peripheral blood mononuclear cells (PBMCs), sampled at new diagnosis, from a patient treated with antithyroid drugs. All receptors come from a young woman with Graves disease.

This clonotype was seen at least ten times. The V gene is TRBV15, the J gene TRBJ2-3; 9 bases map to TRBD2. The germline V gene has CDR1 LNHNV and CDR2 YYDKDF (reference sequence). The CDR3 consists of 18 residues. J lost 5 bases, V lost 0 bases, and 12 bases had no gene match. The CDR3 DNA is TGTGCCACCAGCAGAGATCGGCTTCCGACTAGCGGAAGAGATACGCAGTATTTT. It translates to CATSRDRLPTSGRDTQYF.

This clonotype has a count of ten or more. The chain joins TRBV18 to TRBJ2-1; 7 positions agree with TRBD1. CDR3 length: 17 amino acids. V dropped 0 bases and J dropped 5; count of bases not matched to a gene: 10. Looked up from germline, CDR1 is KGHSH and CDR2 is LQKENI. The chain's CDR3 is CASSPPSRVGGHNEQFF. Here the CDR3 DNA reads TGTGCCAGCTCACCACCAAGCCGGGTAGGGGGCCACAATGAGCAGTTCTTC.

This chain connects TRBV27 to TRBJ2-3; no clear D gene. The CDR3 is 14 residues long. Germline values: CDR1 MNHEY, CDR2 SMNVEV (reference sequence). Trimming cost V 2 bases and J 0 bases, with 6 bases left between them. The CDR3 sequence: CASSLQVSTDTQYF. The CDR3 DNA follows: TGTGCCAGCAGTTTACAGGTTAGCACAGATACGCAGTATTTT.

This clonotype was detected a few times. This chain uses TRBV7-6 with TRBJ2-3; TRBD2 matches at 7 bases. With V trimmed by 4 bases and J by 3 bases, 10 bases remained unmatched. Germline lookup yields CDR1 SGHVS and CDR2 FNYEAQ. This CDR3 region has 16 residues. DNA of the CDR3: TGTGCCAGCAGCTCCCGGAGGGAGGGGTTAACAGATACGCAGTATTTT. This encodes CASSSRREGLTDTQYF. The full variable domain, its missing parts supplied by reference TRBV7-6 and TRBJ2-3, is GAGVSQSPRYKVTKRGQDVALRCDPISGHVSLYWYRQALGQGPEFLTYFNYEAQQDKSGLPNDRFSAERPEGSISTLTIQRTEQRDSAMYRCASSSRREGLTDTQYFGPGTRLTVL.

This clonotype was observed many times. J is TRBJ1-1 and V is TRBV29-1; a weak D match, TRBD1 (5 bases). Germline V gene sequence: CDR1 SQVTM, CDR2 ANQGSEA. Trimming cost V 1 base and J 6 bases, with 9 bases left between them. This CDR3 contains 12 residues. The CDR3 sequence: CSVEVRGAEAFF. CDR3 sequence (DNA): TGCAGCGTTGAAGTTAGGGGCGCTGAAGCTTTCTTT.

This clonotype was observed a few times. The genes are TRBV18 and TRBJ1-1; 8 nucleotides match TRBD1. Germline V lookup: CDR1 KGHSH, CDR2 LQKENI. The CDR3 runs 14 residues. V dropped 5 bases and J dropped 3; count of bases not matched to a gene: 5. For the CDR3, the DNA is TGTGCCAGCTCAGCAGGACAGGGACACACTGAAGCTTTCTTT. Translating it yields CASSAGQGHTEAFF. The entire variable domain, with the rest obtained from reference TRBV18 and TRBJ1-1, is as follows: NAGVMQNPRHLVRRRGQEARLRCSPMKGHSHVYWYRQLPEEGLKFMVYLQKENIIDESGMPKERFSAEFPKEGPSILRIQQVVRGDSAAYFCASSAGQGHTEAFFGQGTRLTVV.

This clonotype was counted a few times. The genes are TRBV27 and TRBJ1-1, with D possibly matching TRBD1 (5 bases). The CDR3 runs 13 residues. The germline gives CDR1 MNHEY, CDR2 SMNVEV (reference sequence). The V and J ends lost 4 bases and 3 bases respectively, with 9 bases between them. CDR3: CASSSGLDTEAFF. CDR3 sequence (DNA): TGTGCCAGCAGTTCAGGGTTGGACACTGAAGCTTTCTTT.

This clonotype was counted only a few times. The rearrangement uses TRBV11-1 and TRBJ1-1; a weak D match, TRBD1 (5 bases). Germline-derived CDR1 and CDR2 are SGHAT and FQDESV (reference sequence). The length of the CDR3 is 17 residues. The germline V and J ends were trimmed by 8 bases and 0 bases, with 22 bases remaining between them. This CDR3 reads CASGLFRTGAVNTEAFF. CDR3 nucleotides: TGTGCCAGCGGGCTCTTTCGTACAGGAGCGGTGAACACTGAAGCTTTCTTT.

The chain has TRBV14 and TRBJ1-2; a weak D match, TRBD1 (6 bases). Germline V gene sequence: CDR1 SGHDN, CDR2 FVKESK. V lost 2 bases, J lost 8 bases, and 12 bases lay in between. The length of the CDR3 is 13 residues. The CDR3 region has the DNA TGTGCCAGCAGCCAAAAGCAGGGGTACGGCTACACCTTC. Translation: CASSQKQGYGYTF.